This T cell receptor beta chain originates from a study of cytomegalovirus exposure and HLA in healthy donors. Note on this clone: What it binds is unknown.

This CDR3 contains 14 residues. V lost 5 bases and J 1 base, leaving 11 bases between the germline ends. Germline V gene data show CDR1 as MNHEY and CDR2 as SMNVEV (reference sequence). General study points: Excluded were some V segments that proved indistinguishable, including TRBV6-2 and TRBV6-3. In vitro data verified three CMV-associated chains as specific for CMV antigens.

The PCR used 60 Vbeta and 13 Jbeta primers. Study processing details: Among the unique TCR beta chains that a later analysis counted, about 84 million in all, about 11 million were shared. Measured with immunoSEQ multiplex PCR; TCRdb has only the in-frame clones, and not every one. V and J calls and clone size are those listed in that table; D and trimming were worked out from the DNA. The repertoire holds roughly 200,000 clones, with 75% to 90% as singletons. This receptor was obtained from a woman aged 40 to 50 in good health and CMV-seronegative. Sequenced sample: PBMCs. The chain carries TRBV27 and TRBJ1-1; D gene unclear. The CDR3 coding sequence is TGTGCCAGCAGTCCACTTAATCAGAACACTGAAGCTTTCTTT. Translating it yields CASSPLNQNTEAFF.